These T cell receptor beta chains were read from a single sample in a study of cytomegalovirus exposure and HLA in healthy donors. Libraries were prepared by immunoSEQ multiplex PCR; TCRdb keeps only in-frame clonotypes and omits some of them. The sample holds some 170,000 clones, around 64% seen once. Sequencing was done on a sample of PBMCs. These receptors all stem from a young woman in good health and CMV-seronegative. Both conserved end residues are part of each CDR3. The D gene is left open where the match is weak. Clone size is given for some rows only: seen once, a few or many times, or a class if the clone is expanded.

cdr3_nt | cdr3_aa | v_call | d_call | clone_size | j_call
TGCGCCAGCAGCTTGGACTGGAACCGGGGCACTGAAGCTTTCTTT | CASSLDWNRGTEAFF | TRBV5-1 | NA | NA | TRBJ1-1
TGTGCCAGCAGAGGCGACAGGAGGAACACTGAAGCTTTCTTT | CASRGDRRNTEAFF | TRBV5-4 | NA | NA | TRBJ1-1
TGTGCCAGCAGCAGGACAGGCTCAAGTAGGGATCCCCAGCATTTT | CASSRTGSSRDPQHF | TRBV9 | TRBD1 | once | TRBJ1-5
TGCAGCGTTGGTGGGGGCGGGTATGGCTACACCTTC | CSVGGGGYGYTF | TRBV29-1 | NA | once | TRBJ1-2
TGTGCCAGCAGCGTAGGGACAGGGAGCGGTCAGCCCCAGCATTTT | CASSVGTGSGQPQHF | TRBV2 | TRBD1 | NA | TRBJ1-5
TGTGCCAGCAGTTCTGGGACTAGCGGGGTATATGAGCAGTTCTTC | CASSSGTSGVYEQFF | TRBV7-3 | TRBD2 | NA | TRBJ2-1
TGTGCCAGCAGCTTAGCGTTCGGTAACGAGCAGTACTTC | CASSLAFGNEQYF | TRBV7-2 | NA | NA | TRBJ2-7
TGCGCCAGCAGCTGGACAGGGGCGTCCAATCAGCCCCAGCATTTT | CASSWTGASNQPQHF | TRBV5-1 | TRBD1 | few | TRBJ1-5
TGTGCCAGCAGTAGGGGACAGGTCTATGGCTACACCTTC | CASSRGQVYGYTF | TRBV28 | TRBD1 | NA | TRBJ1-2
TGTGCCAGCAGCTTGGGACAGATGAACACTGAAGCTTTCTTT | CASSLGQMNTEAFF | TRBV5-4 | NA | NA | TRBJ1-1
TGTGCCAGCAGGCGGACAGGGAGCTACAATGAGCAGTTCTTC | CASRRTGSYNEQFF | TRBV5-6 | TRBD1 | NA | TRBJ2-1
TGTGCCAGCAGCCAACCGGGACTCCAAGAGACCCAGTACTTC | CASSQPGLQETQYF | TRBV4-2 | NA | NA | TRBJ2-5
TGCGCCAGCAGCCCGGGACTAGCGGGAGGTGAGCAGTTCTTC | CASSPGLAGGEQFF | TRBV5-1 | TRBD2 | NA | TRBJ2-1
TGTGCCTGGAGTACCGGGACAGGGGGCTGGGAGCAGTACTTC | CAWSTGTGGWEQYF | TRBV30 | TRBD1 | once | TRBJ2-7
TGTGCTAGTGGTTTGGCGACAGGGGTGAATTCACCCCTCCACTTT | CASGLATGVNSPLHF | TRBV12-5 | TRBD1 | NA | TRBJ1-6
TGTGCCAGCAGTTTATCCAGGGGACAGGGTATCGGGGAGCTGTTTTTT | CASSLSRGQGIGELFF | TRBV28 | TRBD1 | NA | TRBJ2-2
TGTGCCAGCAGCGTAGGGGAGAGCGGGGCCTCCTACGAGCAGTACTTC | CASSVGESGASYEQYF | TRBV9 | TRBD2 | NA | TRBJ2-7
TGTGCCAGCATCCCACGGGTTGGAAAGACCCAGTACTTC | CASIPRVGKTQYF | TRBV7-6 | NA | once | TRBJ2-5
TGTGCCAGCAGCGCTAGCGGGGGTTCCTACAATGAGCAGTTCTTC | CASSASGGSYNEQFF | TRBV9 | TRBD2 | few | TRBJ2-1
TGTGCCAGCAGCCTAGACAGGGAGGGCACTGAAGCTTTCTTT | CASSLDREGTEAFF | TRBV7-9 | TRBD1 | NA | TRBJ1-1
TGTGCCAGTACCCTAGCCGAGGGTACTGAAGCTTTCTTT | CASTLAEGTEAFF | TRBV19 | NA | NA | TRBJ1-1
TGTGCCAGCAGCTTGCGCACACTAGCGGGGGGGTTTGATACGCAGTATTTT | CASSLRTLAGGFDTQYF | TRBV5-4 | TRBD2 | NA | TRBJ2-3
TGTGCCAGTAGTCTTCCATCCGGGACACCCATACGCATTCAGTACTTC | CASSLPSGTPIRIQYF | TRBV19 | NA | NA | TRBJ2-4
TGCGCCAGCAGCTTGGCATCCACTAGCGGGAGTATGAATACGCAGTATTTT | CASSLASTSGSMNTQYF | TRBV5-1 | TRBD2 | NA | TRBJ2-3
TGTGCCACCAGGGGCAGCCCAGAGGAGACCCAGTACTTC | CATRGSPEETQYF | TRBV15 | NA | few | TRBJ2-5
TGTGCCAGCAGCTTCGATGGGGGACTCTACGAGCAGTACTTC | CASSFDGGLYEQYF | TRBV7-9 | NA | NA | TRBJ2-7
TGTGCCACCAGCATTGTCGTTGGACAGGAGCAGTACTTC | CATSIVVGQEQYF | TRBV15 | NA | NA | TRBJ2-7
TGTGCCAGCAGCGGACCGGGAGGTGGAATTTCACCCCTCCACTTT | CASSGPGGGISPLHF | TRBV9 | NA | NA | TRBJ1-6
TGTGCCATCAGGGGACAGGCAAACACTGAAGCTTTCTTT | CAIRGQANTEAFF | TRBV10-3 | TRBD1 | once | TRBJ1-1
TGTGCCAGCAGTTACGTGACTAGCGGGAGGGACGGGCTCTTC | CASSYVTSGRDGLF | TRBV6-6 | TRBD2 | NA | TRBJ2-1
TGCGCCAGCAGCCAAGTATCCCTTCCTAATCAGCCCCAGCATTTT | CASSQVSLPNQPQHF | TRBV4-1 | NA | once | TRBJ1-5
TGTGCCAGCAGCATCCGACTAGCGGAACAAGAGACCCAGTACTTC | CASSIRLAEQETQYF | TRBV5-4 | TRBD2 | NA | TRBJ2-5
TGCAGCGTTGAACACCCCGGGACAGGACCCTACGAGCAGTACTTC | CSVEHPGTGPYEQYF | TRBV29-1 | TRBD1 | NA | TRBJ2-7
TGTGCCAGCAGTTACGAGGGGGCATACAATGAGCAGTTCTTC | CASSYEGAYNEQFF | TRBV6-5 | TRBD1 | NA | TRBJ2-1
TGTGCCAGCAGTTATTCGGGGGGCCATCAGCCCCAGCATTTT | CASSYSGGHQPQHF | TRBV6-5 | NA | once | TRBJ1-5
TGTGCCAGCCAGGGACTAGCGGGCCACAATGAGCAGTTCTTC | CASQGLAGHNEQFF | TRBV2 | TRBD2 | NA | TRBJ2-1
TGTGCCAGCAGTTCTCCGGCGGTACTCAACACTGAAGCTTTCTTT | CASSSPAVLNTEAFF | TRBV28 | NA | NA | TRBJ1-1
TGCGCCAGCAGCCAACCCGGGGTGGCGGCTAATGAAAAACTGTTTTTT | CASSQPGVAANEKLFF | TRBV4-1 | NA | NA | TRBJ1-4
TGCGCCAGCACGGGGGCGGGGGGATACAATGAGCAGTTCTTC | CASTGAGGYNEQFF | TRBV5-1 | TRBD2 | few | TRBJ2-1
TGCGCCAGCAGCTTAGGACAGTCAAGCGAGCAGTACTTC | CASSLGQSSEQYF | TRBV4-1 | NA | NA | TRBJ2-7
TGTGCCTGGAGGCTTGGGGGCGTTACTTCTCAGTACTTC | CAWRLGGVTSQYF | TRBV30 | NA | few | TRBJ2-4
TGTGCCAGCAGTTACTCGATTCAGGCCAGCACAGATACGCAGTATTTT | CASSYSIQASTDTQYF | TRBV6-5 | NA | NA | TRBJ2-3
TGCGCCAGCAGCTTTGACAGTAGTAGTGAAAAACTGTTTTTT | CASSFDSSSEKLFF | TRBV5-1 | NA | NA | TRBJ1-4
TGTGCCAGCAGACAGGGGGCGCGTGGAAACACCATATATTTT | CASRQGARGNTIYF | TRBV28 | TRBD1 | NA | TRBJ1-3
TGCGCCAGCAGCCAAGACCTAGCGGTCCAGTTCTTC | CASSQDLAVQFF | TRBV4-1 | TRBD2 | NA | TRBJ2-1
TGTGCCAGCAGCGTAGCATCCCGTAGAACCGGGGAGCTGTTTTTT | CASSVASRRTGELFF | TRBV9 | NA | NA | TRBJ2-2
TGTGCCAGCAGTTTCGGTAGCGGGGAGGTCCACAATGAGCAGTTCTTC | CASSFGSGEVHNEQFF | TRBV27 | TRBD2 | few | TRBJ2-1
TGTGCCAGCAGCCGGGGGGGGGATACGCAGTATTTT | CASSRGGDTQYF | TRBV7-9 | TRBD2 | NA | TRBJ2-3
TGTGCCAGCAGCACTGGCGCCGAGACTAGCGCGTACAATGAGCAGTTCTTC | CASSTGAETSAYNEQFF | TRBV11-3 | TRBD2 | few | TRBJ2-1
TGTGCCAGCAGCCCAGAGAGGTTGGGTCAGCCCCAGCATTTT | CASSPERLGQPQHF | TRBV7-2 | NA | NA | TRBJ1-5
TGTGCCAGCACCATGGGAGGGGGGGGACTAATGGTTCAGTACTTC | CASTMGGGGLMVQYF | TRBV5-6 | NA | NA | TRBJ2-4
TGTGCCAGCAGTGTTACAAGCGGGGAGCTGTTTTTT | CASSVTSGELFF | TRBV6-1 | NA | NA | TRBJ2-2
TGTGCCAGCAGTGTCGGGGGTCTTAACTCCTACGAGCAGTACTTC | CASSVGGLNSYEQYF | TRBV25-1 | NA | NA | TRBJ2-7
TGTGCCAGTAGTATCGAACTAGCGGCAAGCACAGATACGCAGTATTTT | CASSIELAASTDTQYF | TRBV19 | TRBD2 | NA | TRBJ2-3
TGTGCCACCGGGCAATTTCGGACTGGAGTCTCTGGGGCCAACGTCCTGACTTTC | CATGQFRTGVSGANVLTF | TRBV10-3 | NA | NA | TRBJ2-6
TGCGCCAGCAGCAGCGGGAGGGTTAGCACAGATACGCAGTATTTT | CASSSGRVSTDTQYF | TRBV5-1 | TRBD2 | few | TRBJ2-3